This TCR beta chain was identified during a study of blood T cells in healthy people across ages. Healthy Caucasian individuals from Russia aged about 6 to 95 were enrolled as donors. PBMCs numbering at least 7 million were isolated per sample. Together with a sample-barcoded 5' primer, a J-beta primer mix was included in a second PCR lasting about 7 to 12 cycles. TCRdb re-analysed the 5' RACE reads in MiXCR, keeping a single row per CDR3 protein. Of over a million distinct CDR3 sequences in the sample, over 35% were seen once. The CDR3 contains 13 residues. The V gene end was trimmed by 6 bases and the J gene end by 6 bases; junction bases not matched to a gene: 6.

The sequenced sample was blood. This rearrangement joins TRBV12-3 or TRBV12-4 to TRBJ2-5; 8 bases match TRBD2. The sequence was collected from a woman aged 60-75 years in good health. The CDR3 region has the DNA TGTGCCAGCAGCCCGGGAGGGGCAAAGACCCAGTACTTC. Translation gives CASSPGGAKTQYF.